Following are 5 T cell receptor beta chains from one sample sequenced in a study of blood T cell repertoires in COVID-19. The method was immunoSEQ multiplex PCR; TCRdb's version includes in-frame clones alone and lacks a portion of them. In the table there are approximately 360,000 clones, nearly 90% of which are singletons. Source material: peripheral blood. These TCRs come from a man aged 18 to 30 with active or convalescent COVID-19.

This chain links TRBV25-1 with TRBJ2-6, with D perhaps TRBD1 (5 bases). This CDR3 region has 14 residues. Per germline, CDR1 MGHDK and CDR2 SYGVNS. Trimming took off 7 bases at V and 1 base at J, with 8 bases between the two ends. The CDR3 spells CASTQGSGANVLTF. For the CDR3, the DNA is TGTGCCAGCACCCAGGGATCTGGGGCCAACGTCCTGACTTTC.

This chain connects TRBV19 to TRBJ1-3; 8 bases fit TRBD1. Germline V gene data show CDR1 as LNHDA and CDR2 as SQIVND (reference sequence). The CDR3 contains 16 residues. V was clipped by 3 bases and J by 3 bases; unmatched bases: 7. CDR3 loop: CASSMGDRSFGNTIYF. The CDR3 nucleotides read TGTGCCAGTAGTATGGGGGACAGGAGCTTTGGAAACACCATATATTTT.

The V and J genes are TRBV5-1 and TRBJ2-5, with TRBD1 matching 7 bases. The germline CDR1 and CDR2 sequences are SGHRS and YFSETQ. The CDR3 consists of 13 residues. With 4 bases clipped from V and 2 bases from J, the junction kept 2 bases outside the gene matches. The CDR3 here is CASSPGQQETQYF. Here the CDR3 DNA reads TGCGCCAGCAGCCCGGGACAGCAAGAGACCCAGTACTTC.

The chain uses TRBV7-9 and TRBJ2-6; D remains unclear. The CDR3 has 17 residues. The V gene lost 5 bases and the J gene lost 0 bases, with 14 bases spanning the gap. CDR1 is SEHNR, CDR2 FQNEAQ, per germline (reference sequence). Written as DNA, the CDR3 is TGTGCCAGCAGCGTAACTTACCAAACCTCTGGGGCCAACGTCCTGACTTTC. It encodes CASSVTYQTSGANVLTF.

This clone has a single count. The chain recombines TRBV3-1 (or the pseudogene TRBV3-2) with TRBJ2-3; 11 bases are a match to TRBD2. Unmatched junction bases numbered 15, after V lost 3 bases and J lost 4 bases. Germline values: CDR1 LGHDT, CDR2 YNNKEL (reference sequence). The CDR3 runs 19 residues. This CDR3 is CASSHTYKLAGEGPDTQYF. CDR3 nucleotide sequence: TGTGCCAGCAGCCACACCTACAAACTAGCGGGAGAGGGTCCAGATACGCAGTATTTT.